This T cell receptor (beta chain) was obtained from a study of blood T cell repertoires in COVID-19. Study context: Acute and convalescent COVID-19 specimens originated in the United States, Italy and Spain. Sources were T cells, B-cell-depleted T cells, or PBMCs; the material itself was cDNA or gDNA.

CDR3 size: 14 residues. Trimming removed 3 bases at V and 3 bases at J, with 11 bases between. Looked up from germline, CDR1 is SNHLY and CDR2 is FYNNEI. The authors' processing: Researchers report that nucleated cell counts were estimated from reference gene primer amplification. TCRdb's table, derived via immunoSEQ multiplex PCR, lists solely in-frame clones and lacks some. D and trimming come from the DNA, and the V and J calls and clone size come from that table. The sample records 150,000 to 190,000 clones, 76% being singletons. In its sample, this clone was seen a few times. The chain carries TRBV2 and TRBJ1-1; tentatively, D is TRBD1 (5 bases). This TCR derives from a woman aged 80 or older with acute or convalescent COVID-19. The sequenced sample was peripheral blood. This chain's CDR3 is CASSEPRGYTEAFF. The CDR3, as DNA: TGTGCCAGCAGTGAGCCTCGGGGGTACACTGAAGCTTTCTTT.